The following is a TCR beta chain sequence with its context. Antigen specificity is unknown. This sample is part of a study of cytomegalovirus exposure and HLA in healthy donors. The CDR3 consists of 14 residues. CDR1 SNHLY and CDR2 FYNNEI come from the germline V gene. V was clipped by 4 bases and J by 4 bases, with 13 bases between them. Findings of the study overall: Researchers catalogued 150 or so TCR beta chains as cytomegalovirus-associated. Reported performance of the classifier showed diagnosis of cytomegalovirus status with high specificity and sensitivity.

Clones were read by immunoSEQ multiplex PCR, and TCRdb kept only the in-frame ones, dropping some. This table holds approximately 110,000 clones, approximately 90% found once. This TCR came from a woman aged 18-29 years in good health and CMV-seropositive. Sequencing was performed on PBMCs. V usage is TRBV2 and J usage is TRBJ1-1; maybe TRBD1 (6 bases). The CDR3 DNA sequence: TGTGCCAGCAGTGTAAACAGGGTTGTCACTGAAGCTTTCTTT. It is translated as CASSVNRVVTEAFF.